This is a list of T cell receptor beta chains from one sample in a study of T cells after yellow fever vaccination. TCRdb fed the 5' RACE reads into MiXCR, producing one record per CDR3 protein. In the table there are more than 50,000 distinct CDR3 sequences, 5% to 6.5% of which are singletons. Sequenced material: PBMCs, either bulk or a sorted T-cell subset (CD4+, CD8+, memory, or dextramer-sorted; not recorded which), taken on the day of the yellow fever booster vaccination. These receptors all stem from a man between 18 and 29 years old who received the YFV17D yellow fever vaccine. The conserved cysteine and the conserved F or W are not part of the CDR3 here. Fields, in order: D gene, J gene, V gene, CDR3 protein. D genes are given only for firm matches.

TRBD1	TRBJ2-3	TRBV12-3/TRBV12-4	ASSPGQGIFMDTQY
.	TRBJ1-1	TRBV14	ASSQYRTSRTEAF
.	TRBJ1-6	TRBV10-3	AIGPGDSPLH
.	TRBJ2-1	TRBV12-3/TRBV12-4	ASSPDTFFEQF
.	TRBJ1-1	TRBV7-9	ASSPGAEAF
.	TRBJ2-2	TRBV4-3	ASSLRGVASTGELF
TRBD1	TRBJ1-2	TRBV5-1	ASSSGTGSYGYT
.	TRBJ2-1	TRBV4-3	ASSLYQTRSAHNEQF
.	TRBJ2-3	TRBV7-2	ASSALRGLDTQY
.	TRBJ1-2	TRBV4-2	ASSPRHKAGGYT
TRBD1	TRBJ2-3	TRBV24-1	ATSATGAPDTQY